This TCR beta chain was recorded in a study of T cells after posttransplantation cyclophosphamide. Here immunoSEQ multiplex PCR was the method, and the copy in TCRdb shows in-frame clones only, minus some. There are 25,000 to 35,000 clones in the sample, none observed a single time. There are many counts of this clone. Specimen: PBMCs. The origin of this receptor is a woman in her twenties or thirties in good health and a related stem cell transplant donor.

The CDR3 DNA reads TGCGCCAGCAGCACCGGGACAGGGATGCGCTACACCTTC. As protein: CASSTGTGMRYTF. The V and J genes are TRBV10-1 and TRBJ1-2; TRBD1 agrees at 9 bases. Germline CDR1 and CDR2: WNHNN and SYGVQD (reference sequence). V lost 6 bases, J lost 9 bases, and 8 bases stayed unmatched. The CDR3 contains 13 residues.